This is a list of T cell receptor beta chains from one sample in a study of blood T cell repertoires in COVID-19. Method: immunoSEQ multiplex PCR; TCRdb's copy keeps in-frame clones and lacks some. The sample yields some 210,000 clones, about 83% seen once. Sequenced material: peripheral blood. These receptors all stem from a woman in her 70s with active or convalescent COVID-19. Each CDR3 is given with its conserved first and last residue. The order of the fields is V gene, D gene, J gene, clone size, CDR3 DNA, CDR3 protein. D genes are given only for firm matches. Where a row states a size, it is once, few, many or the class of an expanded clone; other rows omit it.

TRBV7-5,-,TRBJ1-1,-,TGTGTCAGAAGCTTTCACAGGGATCGTAGTGAAGCTTTCTTT,CVRSFHRDRSEAFF
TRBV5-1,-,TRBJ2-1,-,TGCGCCAGCAGCTTGGGAGGTGTGGATGAGCAGTTCTTC,CASSLGGVDEQFF
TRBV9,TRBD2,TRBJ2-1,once,TGTGCCAGCAGCCCCACCCCGGGTGTAGCGGGCTTTAGGTACAATGAGCAGTTCTTC,CASSPTPGVAGFRYNEQFF
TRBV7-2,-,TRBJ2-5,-,TGTGCCAGCAGCTTAGCAGGGGGAAGGCAAGAGACCCAGTACTTC,CASSLAGGRQETQYF
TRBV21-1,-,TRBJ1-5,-,TGTGCCAGCAGCAAAGAGGGACAGTGGAATCAGCCCCAGCATTTT,CASSKEGQWNQPQHF
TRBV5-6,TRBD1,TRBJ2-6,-,TGTGCCAGCAGCCCCCGGACAGGGGGCGTTGGGGCCAACGTCCTGACTTTC,CASSPRTGGVGANVLTF
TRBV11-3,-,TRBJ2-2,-,TGTGCCAGCAGCCCTGCGGGGCCCGACACCGGGGAGCTGTTTTTT,CASSPAGPDTGELFF
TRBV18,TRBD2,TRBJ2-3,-,TGTGCCAGCTCACCTGACGGGAGGGTTAGGACAGATACGCAGTATTTT,CASSPDGRVRTDTQYF
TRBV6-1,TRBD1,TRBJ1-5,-,TGTGCCAGCAGTGAAGCGACGGTAACAGGGGTTTGGCAGCCCCAGCATTTT,CASSEATVTGVWQPQHF
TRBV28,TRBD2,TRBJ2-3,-,TGTGCCAGCAGTTGGGGCCTAGCGGAACTCACAGATACGCAGTATTTT,CASSWGLAELTDTQYF
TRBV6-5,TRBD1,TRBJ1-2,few,TGTGCCACCCACGGACAGGCTTATGTGGATGGCTACACCTTC,CATHGQAYVDGYTF
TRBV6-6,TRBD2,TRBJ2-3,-,TGTGCCAGCAGTTACAAGGCGGGAGGGCCTACAGATACGCAGTATTTT,CASSYKAGGPTDTQYF
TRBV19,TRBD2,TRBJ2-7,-,TGTGCCAGTAGGATAGGACTAGCGGACAACGAGCAGTACTTC,CASRIGLADNEQYF
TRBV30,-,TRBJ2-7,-,TGTGCCTGGAGTGTAGGAGGGGCGGGCTACGAGCAGTACTTC,CAWSVGGAGYEQYF
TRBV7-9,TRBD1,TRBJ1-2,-,TGTGCCAGCAGCCTCGACAGGGGCTATGGCTACACCTTC,CASSLDRGYGYTF
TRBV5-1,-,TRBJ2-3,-,TGCGCCAGCAGCTTGGCTCTAGCCGGTCGCTCAGATACGCAGTATTTT,CASSLALAGRSDTQYF
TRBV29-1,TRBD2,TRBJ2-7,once,TGCCCCCCCGGGAGACTAGCGGGACCCTACGAGCAGTACTTC,CPPGRLAGPYEQYF
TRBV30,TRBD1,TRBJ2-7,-,TGTGCCTGGACGCACATTCGACAGGGAATTAACGAGCAGTACTTC,CAWTHIRQGINEQYF
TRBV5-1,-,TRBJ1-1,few,TGCGCCAGCAGCCCGGACAGTCTTAACACTGAAGCTTTCTTT,CASSPDSLNTEAFF
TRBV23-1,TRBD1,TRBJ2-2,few,TGCGCCAGCAGTCAATACAGGGGGCAGGTCGGGGAGCTGTTTTTT,CASSQYRGQVGELFF
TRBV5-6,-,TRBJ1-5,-,TGTGCCAGCAGCTTGTTCAGGGTAAACAATCAGCCCCAGCATTTT,CASSLFRVNNQPQHF
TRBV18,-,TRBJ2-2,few,TGTGCCAGCTCACGCACAGGGCAGGCCACCGGGGAGCTGTTTTTT,CASSRTGQATGELFF
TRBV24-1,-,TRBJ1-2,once,TGTGCCACCAGTGATCCCAGCGGCTATGGCTACACCTTC,CATSDPSGYGYTF
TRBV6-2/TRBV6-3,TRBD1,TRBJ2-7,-,TGTGCCAGCAGTCACCCGGGACAGGCGTCAACCTACGAGCAGTACTTC,CASSHPGQASTYEQYF
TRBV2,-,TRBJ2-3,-,TGTGCCAGCAGTGAAGCGGGAGTGGGAACAGATACGCAGTATTTT,CASSEAGVGTDTQYF
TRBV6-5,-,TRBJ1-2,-,TGTGCCAGCAGTTACCTTGGGCCGTCCTATGGCTACACCTTC,CASSYLGPSYGYTF
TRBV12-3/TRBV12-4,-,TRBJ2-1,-,TGTGCCAGCAGCCCGTCCCAGCGGCGGTTCTTC,CASSPSQRRFF
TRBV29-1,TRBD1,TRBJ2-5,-,TGCAGCGCCGGACAGGGCTTAGGAGAGACCCAGTACTTC,CSAGQGLGETQYF
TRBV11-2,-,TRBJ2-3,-,TGTGCCAGCAGCTTCAATGGGGACTCAATTAAGTCGCAGTATTTT,CASSFNGDSIKSQYF
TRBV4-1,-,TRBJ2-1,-,TGCGCCAGCAGCCAAGGAGGCGGTTCTATTTATGAGCAGTTCTTC,CASSQGGGSIYEQFF
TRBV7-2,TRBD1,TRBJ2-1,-,TGTGCCAGCAGTTACACAGGGGAGACTGAGCAGTTCTTC,CASSYTGETEQFF
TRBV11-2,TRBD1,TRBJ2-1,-,TGTGCCAGCAGCTTATTGGCCTGGGACAGCATCAATGAGCAGTTCTTC,CASSLLAWDSINEQFF
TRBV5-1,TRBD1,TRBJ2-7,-,TGCGCCAGCAGCCAGAGACCGGGACAGGGATACGAGCAGTACTTC,CASSQRPGQGYEQYF
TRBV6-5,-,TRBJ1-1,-,TGTGCCAGCAGAACAGGACCCGGGGGGGGCACTGAAGCTTTCTTT,CASRTGPGGGTEAFF
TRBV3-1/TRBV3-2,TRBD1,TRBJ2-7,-,TGTGCCAGTGCCGGGACAGGGACCTACGAGCAGTACTTC,CASAGTGTYEQYF
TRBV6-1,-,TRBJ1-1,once,TGTGCCAGCAGTGAAACGGGGGGCCCGAACACTGAAGCTTTCTTT,CASSETGGPNTEAFF
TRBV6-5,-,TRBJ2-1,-,TGTGCCAGCAGTTACGGAACAGGGATATCAATCAATGAGCAGTTCTTC,CASSYGTGISINEQFF
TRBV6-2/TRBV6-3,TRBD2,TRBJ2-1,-,TGTGCCAGCAGTTACTTAACTAGCGAATCCTACAATGAGCAGTTCTTC,CASSYLTSESYNEQFF
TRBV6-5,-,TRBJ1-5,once,TGTGCCAGCAGTTCTGGGGGGGGCCTTAGCAATCAGCCCCAGCATTTT,CASSSGGGLSNQPQHF
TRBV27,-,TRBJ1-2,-,TGTGCCAGCAGTACTACAGGGTTAGGTTTCTATGGCTACACCTTC,CASSTTGLGFYGYTF
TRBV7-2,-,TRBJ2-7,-,TGTGCCAGCAGCTTTTTCGGGATCTACGAGCAGTACTTC,CASSFFGIYEQYF
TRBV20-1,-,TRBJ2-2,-,TGCAGTGCTAGTAACGGGAGAGGGGCCGGGGAGCTGTTTTTT,CSASNGRGAGELFF
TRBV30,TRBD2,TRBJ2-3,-,TGTGCCTGGAGTGTAGGGCTAGCGGGGCGGGTTAGCACAGATACGCAGTATTTT,CAWSVGLAGRVSTDTQYF
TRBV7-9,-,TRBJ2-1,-,TGTGCCAGCAGCTCCCCAGGGACTCCATTTGGGTACAATGAGCAGTTCTTC,CASSSPGTPFGYNEQFF
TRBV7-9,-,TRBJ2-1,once,TGTGCCAGCAGCTTCGGACTCCGCTACAATGAGCAGTTCTTC,CASSFGLRYNEQFF
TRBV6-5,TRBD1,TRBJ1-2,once,TGTGCCAGCAGCCAAGACAGGGGCTATGGCTACACCTTC,CASSQDRGYGYTF